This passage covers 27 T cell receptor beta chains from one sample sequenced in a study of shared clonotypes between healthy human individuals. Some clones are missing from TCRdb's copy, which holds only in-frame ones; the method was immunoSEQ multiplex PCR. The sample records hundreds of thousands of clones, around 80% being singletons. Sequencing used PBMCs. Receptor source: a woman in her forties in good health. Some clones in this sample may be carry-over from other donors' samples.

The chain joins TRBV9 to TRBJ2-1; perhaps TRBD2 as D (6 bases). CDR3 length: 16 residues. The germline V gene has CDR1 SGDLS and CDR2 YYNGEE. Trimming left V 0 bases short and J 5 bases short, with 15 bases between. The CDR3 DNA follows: TGTGCCAGCAGCGTAGGGCTGTGGCGGGGTAACAATGAGCAGTTCTTC. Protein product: CASSVGLWRGNNEQFF. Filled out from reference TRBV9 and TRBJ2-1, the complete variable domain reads DSGVTQTPKHLITATGQRVTLRCSPRSGDLSVYWYQQSLDQGLQFLIQYYNGEERAKGNILERFSAQQFPDLHSELNLSSLELGDSALYFCASSVGLWRGNNEQFFGPGTRLTVL.

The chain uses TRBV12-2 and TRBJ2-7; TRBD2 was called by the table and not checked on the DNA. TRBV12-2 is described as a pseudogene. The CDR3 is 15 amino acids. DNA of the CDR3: TGTGCAAGTCGCCTTACCGCAACACTAGGCTACGAGCAGTACTTC. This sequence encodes CASRLTATLGYEQYF.

The CDR3 sequence: CAWSAPEGYYGYTF. As DNA, the CDR3 is TGTGCCTGGAGTGCTCCGGAGGGGTACTATGGCTACACCTTC. The chain joins TRBV30 to TRBJ1-2, with D possibly TRBD1 on 5 matching bases. V lost 1 base to trimming and J lost 3 bases, with 12 bases between them. CDR1 and CDR2 (germline): GTSNPN, SVGIG (reference sequence). This CDR3 comprises 14 residues.

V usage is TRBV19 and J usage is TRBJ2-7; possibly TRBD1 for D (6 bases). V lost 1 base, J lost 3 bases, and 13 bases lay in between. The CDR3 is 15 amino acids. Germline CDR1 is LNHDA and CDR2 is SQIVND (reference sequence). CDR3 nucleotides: TGTGCCAGTAGTATAGGGGCAGGGGCGGGCTACGAGCAGTACTTC. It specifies CASSIGAGAGYEQYF. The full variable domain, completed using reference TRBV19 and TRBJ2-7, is DGGITQSPKYLFRKEGQNVTLSCEQNLNHDAMYWYRQDPGQGLRLIYYSQIVNDFQKGDIAEGYSVSREKKESFPLTVTSAQKNPTAFYLCASSIGAGAGYEQYFGPGTRLTVT.

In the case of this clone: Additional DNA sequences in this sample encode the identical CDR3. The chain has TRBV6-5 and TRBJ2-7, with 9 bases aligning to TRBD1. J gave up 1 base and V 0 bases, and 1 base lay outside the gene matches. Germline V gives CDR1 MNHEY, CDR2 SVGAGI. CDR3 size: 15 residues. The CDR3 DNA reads TGTGCCAGCAGTTACTCCGGGACAGGGTCCTACGAGCAGTACTTC. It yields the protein CASSYSGTGSYEQYF.

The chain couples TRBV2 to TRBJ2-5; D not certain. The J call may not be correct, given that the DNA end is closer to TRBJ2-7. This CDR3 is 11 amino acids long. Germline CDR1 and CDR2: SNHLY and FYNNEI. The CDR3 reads CATNRHYEQYF. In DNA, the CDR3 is TGTGCCACAAACCGACACTACGAGCAGTACTTC.

The CDR3 region has the DNA TGCGCCAGCAGCTGGGTTAGTAGCGACACCGGGGAGCTGTTTTTT. As protein: CASSWVSSDTGELFF. The chain carries TRBV5-1 and TRBJ2-2; TRBD2 is a possible D gene (5 bases). Per germline, CDR1 SGHRS and CDR2 YFSETQ. The CDR3 loop spans 15 amino acids. Trimming left V 3 bases short and J 3 bases short, with 12 bases between.

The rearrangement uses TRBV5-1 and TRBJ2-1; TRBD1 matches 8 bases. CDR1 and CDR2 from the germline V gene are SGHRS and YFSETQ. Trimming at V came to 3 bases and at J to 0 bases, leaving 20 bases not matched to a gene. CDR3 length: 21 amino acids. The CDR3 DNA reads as TGCGCCAGCAGCTCCGCGGGGTCAGGGGGCTTAGGCTCGAGCTCCTACAATGAGCAGTTCTTC. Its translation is CASSSAGSGGLGSSSYNEQFF.

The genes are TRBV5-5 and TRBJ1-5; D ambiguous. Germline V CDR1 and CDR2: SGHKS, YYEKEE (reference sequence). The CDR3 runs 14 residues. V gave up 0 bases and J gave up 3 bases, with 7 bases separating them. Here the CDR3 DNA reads TGTGCCAGCAGCTTGGTAGACTCCAATCAGCCCCAGCATTTT. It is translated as CASSLVDSNQPQHF.

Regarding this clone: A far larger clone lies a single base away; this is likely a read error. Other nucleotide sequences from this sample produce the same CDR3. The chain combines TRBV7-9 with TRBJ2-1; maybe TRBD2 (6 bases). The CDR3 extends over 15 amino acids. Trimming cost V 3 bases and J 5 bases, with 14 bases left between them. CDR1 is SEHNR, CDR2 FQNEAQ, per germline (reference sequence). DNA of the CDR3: TGTGCCAGCAGCTTCAGAACTAGCAGACACAATGAGCAGTTCTTC. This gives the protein CASSFRTSRHNEQFF.

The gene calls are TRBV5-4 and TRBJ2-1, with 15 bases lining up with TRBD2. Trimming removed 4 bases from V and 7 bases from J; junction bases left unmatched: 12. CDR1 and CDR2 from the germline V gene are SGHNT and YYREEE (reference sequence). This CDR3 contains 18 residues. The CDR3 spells CASSGNSGTSGRSNEQFF. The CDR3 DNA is TGTGCCAGCAGCGGAAACTCCGGGACTAGCGGGAGGTCAAATGAGCAGTTCTTC.

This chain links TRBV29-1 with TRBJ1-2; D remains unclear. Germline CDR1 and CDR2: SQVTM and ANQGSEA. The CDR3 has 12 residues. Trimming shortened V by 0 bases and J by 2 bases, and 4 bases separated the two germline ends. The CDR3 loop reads CSVEDWNYGYTF. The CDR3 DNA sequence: TGCAGCGTTGAAGATTGGAACTATGGCTACACCTTC.

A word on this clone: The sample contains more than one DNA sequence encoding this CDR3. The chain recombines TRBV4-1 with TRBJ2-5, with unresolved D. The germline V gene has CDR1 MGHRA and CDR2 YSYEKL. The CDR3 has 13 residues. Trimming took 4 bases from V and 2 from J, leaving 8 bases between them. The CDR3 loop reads CASSRGQQETQYF. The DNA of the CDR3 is TGCGCCAGCAGCCGCGGCCAACAAGAGACCCAGTACTTC.

The DNA for the CDR3 is TGCGCCAGCAGTACGGACAGACCTCAAATGAACACTGAAGCTTTCTTT. Translated: CASSTDRPQMNTEAFF. The rearrangement joins TRBV10-2 to TRBJ1-1; TRBD1 might be the D (6 bases). From germline, CDR1 is WSHSY and CDR2 SAAADI. The CDR3 length is 16 residues. Trimming pared 5 bases from V and 0 bases from J, leaving 16 bases between.

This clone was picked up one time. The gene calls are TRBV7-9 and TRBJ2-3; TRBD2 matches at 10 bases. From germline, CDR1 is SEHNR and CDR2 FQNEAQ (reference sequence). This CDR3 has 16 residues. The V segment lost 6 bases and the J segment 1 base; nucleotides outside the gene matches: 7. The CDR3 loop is CASSSILAGGTDTQYF. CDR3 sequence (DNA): TGTGCCAGCAGTTCCATTCTAGCGGGAGGCACAGATACGCAGTATTTT.

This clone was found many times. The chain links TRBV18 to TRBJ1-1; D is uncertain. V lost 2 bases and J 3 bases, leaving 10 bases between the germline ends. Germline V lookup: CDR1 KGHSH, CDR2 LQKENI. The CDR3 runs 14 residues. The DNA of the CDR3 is TGTGCCAGCTCACCAACTCAAGTTGACACTGAAGCTTTCTTT. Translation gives CASSPTQVDTEAFF. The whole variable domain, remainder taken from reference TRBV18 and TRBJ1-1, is NAGVMQNPRHLVRRRGQEARLRCSPMKGHSHVYWYRQLPEEGLKFMVYLQKENIIDESGMPKERFSAEFPKEGPSILRIQQVVRGDSAAYFCASSPTQVDTEAFFGQGTRLTVV.

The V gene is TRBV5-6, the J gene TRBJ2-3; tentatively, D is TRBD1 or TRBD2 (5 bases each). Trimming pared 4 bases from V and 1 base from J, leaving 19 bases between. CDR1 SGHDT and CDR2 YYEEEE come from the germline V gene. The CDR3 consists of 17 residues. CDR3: CASSLAGVSRGTDTQYF. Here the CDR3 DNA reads TGTGCCAGCAGCCTCGCCGGGGTGTCCAGGGGCACAGATACGCAGTATTTT.

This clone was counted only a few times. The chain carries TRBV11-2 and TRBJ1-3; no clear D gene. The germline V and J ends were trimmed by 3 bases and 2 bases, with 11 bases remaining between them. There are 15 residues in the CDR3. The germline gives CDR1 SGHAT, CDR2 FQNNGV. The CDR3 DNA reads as TGTGCCAGCAGCTTGCGGGGTCTGGCTGGAAACACCATATATTTT. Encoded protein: CASSLRGLAGNTIYF.

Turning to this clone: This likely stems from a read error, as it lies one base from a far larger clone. The CDR3 nucleotides read TGCAGCGTTGATAGAGGGGCAAGAGCTAACTATGGCTACACCTTC. Its protein is CSVDRGARANYGYTF. The chain joins TRBV29-1 to TRBJ1-2; D might be TRBD1 (5 bases). The germline V gene has CDR1 SQVTM and CDR2 ANQGSEA. Trimming took off 3 bases at V and 0 bases at J, with 14 bases between the two ends. The CDR3 is made up of 15 amino acids.

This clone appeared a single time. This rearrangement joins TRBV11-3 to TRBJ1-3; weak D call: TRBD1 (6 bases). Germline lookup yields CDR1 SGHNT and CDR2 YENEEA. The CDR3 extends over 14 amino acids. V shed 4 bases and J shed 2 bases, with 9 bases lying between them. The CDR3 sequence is CASSSGTTGNTIYF. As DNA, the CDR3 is TGTGCCAGCAGCTCCGGGACAACTGGAAACACCATATATTTT.

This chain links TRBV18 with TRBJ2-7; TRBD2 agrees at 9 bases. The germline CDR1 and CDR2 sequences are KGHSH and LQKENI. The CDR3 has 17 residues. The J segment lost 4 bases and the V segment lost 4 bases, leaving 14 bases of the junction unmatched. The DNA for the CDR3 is TGTGCCAGCTCACTGGGGACTAGCAGATCCGGGGGTTACGAGCAGTACTTC. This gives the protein CASSLGTSRSGGYEQYF.

The CDR3 coding sequence is TGTGCCAGCAGAAAGACTAGCGGTGCCTACGAGCAGTACTTC. Translated: CASRKTSGAYEQYF. The chain employs TRBV2 and TRBJ2-7, with 9 bases matching TRBD2. V trimming: 6 bases; J trimming: 2 bases; junction bases outside the gene matches: 5. The length of the CDR3 is 14 residues. From germline, CDR1 is SNHLY and CDR2 FYNNEI.

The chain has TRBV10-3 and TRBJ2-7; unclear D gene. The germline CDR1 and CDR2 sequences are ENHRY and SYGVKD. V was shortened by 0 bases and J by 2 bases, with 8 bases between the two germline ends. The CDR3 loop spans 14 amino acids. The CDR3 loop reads CAISESGATYEQYF. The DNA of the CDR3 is TGTGCCATCAGTGAGTCAGGTGCGACCTACGAGCAGTACTTC.

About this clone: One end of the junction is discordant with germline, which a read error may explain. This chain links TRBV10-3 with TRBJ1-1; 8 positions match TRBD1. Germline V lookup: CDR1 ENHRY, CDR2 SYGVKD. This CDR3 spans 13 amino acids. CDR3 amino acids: CAVRGQEDTEAFF. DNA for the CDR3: TGTGCCGTCAGGGGGCAGGAAGACACTGAAGCTTTCTTT.

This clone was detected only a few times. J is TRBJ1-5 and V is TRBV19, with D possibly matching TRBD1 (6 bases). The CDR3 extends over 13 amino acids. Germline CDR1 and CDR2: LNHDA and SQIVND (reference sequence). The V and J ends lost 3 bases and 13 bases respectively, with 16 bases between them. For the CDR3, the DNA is TGTGCCAGTAGTATTGTCGCCAGGGGAGGTCAGCATTTT. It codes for CASSIVARGGQHF.

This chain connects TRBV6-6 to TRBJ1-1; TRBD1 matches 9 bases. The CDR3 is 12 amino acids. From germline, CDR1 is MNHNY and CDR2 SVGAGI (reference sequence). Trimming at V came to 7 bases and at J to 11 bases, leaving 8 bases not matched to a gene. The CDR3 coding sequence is TGTGCCAGCACCCACGGGGACAGGGTTGCTTTCTTT. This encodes CASTHGDRVAFF.

The CDR3 spells CASSPNGREDGYTF. The CDR3 nucleotides are TGTGCCAGCAGCCCAAACGGACGAGAAGATGGCTACACCTTC. The V call is TRBV7-3, the J call TRBJ1-2; unclear D gene. CDR3 length: 14 amino acids. Germline-derived CDR1 and CDR2 are SGHTA and FQGTGA. With 5 bases removed from V and 6 bases from J, the gap between germline ends came to 16 bases.